The clone carrying this TCR beta chain was detected ten times or more. Its target is unknown. Amplified TCR beta CDR3 regions came from RNA transcripts. The HTBI primer set drove a first-round RT-PCR of the TCR CDR3. TCRdb ran MiXCR on the multiplex PCR reads and lists one entry per CDR3 protein. The table shows a few hundred thousand distinct CDR3 sequences, with approximately 17% occurring only once. Exclusion followed for patients with uncontrolled infection, other autoimmune disease, pregnancy or lactation. This record comes from a study of T cells in Graves' hyperthyroidism and ophthalmopathy. CDR1 is SGHKS and CDR2 is YYEKEE in the germline V gene (reference sequence). V was cut by 4 bases and J by 6 bases, with 19 bases left in between. The CDR3 spans 15 residues. Study-level findings and limits: Also found in blood were most expanded thyroid clonotypes above 0.001.

Sequenced sample: blood. The receptor was derived from a man aged 18-30 years with Graves' ophthalmopathy. The chain joins TRBV5-5 to TRBJ1-1; no clear D gene. For the CDR3, the DNA is TGTGCCAGCAGCCCGGACGGCTTGCGGGGAGCTGAAGCTTTCTTT. This translates into CASSPDGLRGAEAFF.